Sequencing of this T cell receptor (beta chain) was carried out in a study of cytomegalovirus exposure and HLA in healthy donors. The CDR3 is 16 amino acids. V lost 6 bases and J 2 bases, leaving 19 bases between the germline ends. Germline CDR1 and CDR2: LNHDA and SQIVND (reference sequence). The PCR made use of 60 Vbeta and 13 Jbeta primers. The repertoire was sequenced with immunoSEQ multiplex PCR; TCRdb's copy has only in-frame clones and lacks some. The profile shows some 200,000 clones, roughly four fifths of them singletons. The sequence derives from a man aged 45 to 65 in good health and CMV-seronegative. Sequencing was done on a sample of PBMCs. The chain has TRBV19 and TRBJ1-1; the D is unclear. As DNA, the CDR3 is TGTGCCAGTAGATCCGGGAGGGCAGCGGTTAACACTGAAGCTTTCTTT. It is translated as CASRSGRAAVNTEAFF.